These 5 T cell receptor beta chains share one sample of origin, sequenced in a study of cytomegalovirus exposure and HLA in healthy donors. Use of 60 Vbeta and 13 Jbeta primers characterized the PCR. Profiled with immunoSEQ multiplex PCR; TCRdb holds only in-frame clones, not every one. The repertoire includes 120,000 to 150,000 clones, more than 75% of them detected once, and roughly 1.9% sits in the top ten. Sequenced sample: PBMCs. The receptor set was obtained from a middle-aged man in good health and CMV-seronegative.

The chain joins TRBV5-1 to TRBJ2-1; no firm D call. The V end lost 1 base, the J end lost 6 bases, and 11 bases lay between the germline ends. CDR3 length equals 14 residues. CDR1 and CDR2 (germline): SGHRS, YFSETQ. This chain's CDR3 is CASSLPTSGNEQFF. The CDR3 DNA reads as TGCGCCAGCAGCTTGCCTACGTCAGGCAATGAGCAGTTCTTC.

V and J are TRBV11-2 and TRBJ2-2; D is possibly TRBD2 (5 bases). Germline assignment: CDR1 SGHAT and CDR2 FQNNGV. CDR3 length equals 15 residues. V was trimmed by 5 bases and J by 5 bases, leaving 15 bases between them. CDR3 protein: CASSHGGVWTGELFF. CDR3 in DNA: TGTGCCAGCAGCCACGGAGGTGTGTGGACCGGGGAGCTGTTTTTT.

This chain connects TRBV28 to TRBJ2-3; 12 positions match TRBD2. Per the germline V gene, CDR1 is MDHEN and CDR2 is SYDVKM. Germline trimming cut 3 bases from V and 1 base from J; bases unmatched to any gene: 2. There are 16 residues in the CDR3. Written as DNA, the CDR3 is TGTGCCAGCAGTTTCCCTAGCGGGGGGGGCACAGATACGCAGTATTTT. Its translation: CASSFPSGGGTDTQYF.

This rearrangement joins TRBV5-1 to TRBJ2-1; D possibly corresponds to TRBD1 (7 bases). The CDR3 is 12 amino acids. Trimming removed 4 bases at V and 8 bases at J, with 10 bases between. Germline V gives CDR1 SGHRS, CDR2 YFSETQ. CDR3 bases: TGCGCCAGCAGCACAGGGGACTATGAGCAGTTCTTC. It encodes CASSTGDYEQFF.

The chain joins TRBV21-1 to TRBJ2-1; the table calls TRBD2, which could not be checked here. TRBV21-1 corresponds to a pseudogene. CDR3 length: 18 amino acids. CDR3 bases: TGTGCCAGCAGCAAAGAAGAAGCGTCTAGCGGGAGTTTGAATGAGCAGTTCTTC. Translation: CASSKEEASSGSLNEQFF.